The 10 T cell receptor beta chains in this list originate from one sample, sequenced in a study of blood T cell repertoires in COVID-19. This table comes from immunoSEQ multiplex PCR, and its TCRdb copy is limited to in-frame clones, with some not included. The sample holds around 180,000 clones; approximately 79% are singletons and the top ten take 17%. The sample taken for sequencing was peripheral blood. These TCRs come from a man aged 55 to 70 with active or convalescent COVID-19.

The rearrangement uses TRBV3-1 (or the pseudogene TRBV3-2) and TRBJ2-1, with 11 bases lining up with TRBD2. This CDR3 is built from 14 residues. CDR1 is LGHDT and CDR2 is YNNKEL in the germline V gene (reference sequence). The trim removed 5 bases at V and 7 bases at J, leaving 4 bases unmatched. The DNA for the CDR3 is TGTGCCAGCAGCGTACGGACTAGCGGGAATGAGCAGTTCTTC. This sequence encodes CASSVRTSGNEQFF.

The CDR3 DNA sequence: TGTGCCAGCACCGAGAGGGTCCTTACTGAAAAACTGTTTTTT. It translates to CASTERVLTEKLFF. J is TRBJ1-4 and V is TRBV6-5; no clear D gene. V lost 7 bases, J lost 7 bases, and 16 bases lay in between. This CDR3 comprises 14 residues. CDR1 and CDR2 from the germline V gene are MNHEY and SVGAGI.

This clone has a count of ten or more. The CDR3 protein is CASSPRTGGYEQYF. The CDR3 bases are TGTGCCAGCAGCCCGCGGACAGGGGGCTACGAGCAGTACTTC. The J gene is TRBJ2-7, the V gene TRBV5-6, with 10 positions matching TRBD1. J was trimmed by 3 bases and V by 4 bases; bases with no gene match: 4. The CDR3 sequence is 14 residues long. Germline V gene lookup returns CDR1 SGHDT and CDR2 YYEEEE. Supplemented by reference TRBV5-6 and TRBJ2-7, the full variable domain reads DAGVTQSPTHLIKTRGQQVTLRCSPKSGHDTVSWYQQALGQGPQFIFQYYEEEERQRGNFPDRFSGHQFPNYSSELNVNALLLGDSALYLCASSPRTGGYEQYFGPGTRLTVT.

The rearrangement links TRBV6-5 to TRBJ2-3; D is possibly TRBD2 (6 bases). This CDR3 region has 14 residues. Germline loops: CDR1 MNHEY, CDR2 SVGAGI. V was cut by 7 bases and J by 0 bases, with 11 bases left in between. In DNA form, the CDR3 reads TGTGCCAGCATTTTTAGCGGTAGCACAGATACGCAGTATTTT. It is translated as CASIFSGSTDTQYF.

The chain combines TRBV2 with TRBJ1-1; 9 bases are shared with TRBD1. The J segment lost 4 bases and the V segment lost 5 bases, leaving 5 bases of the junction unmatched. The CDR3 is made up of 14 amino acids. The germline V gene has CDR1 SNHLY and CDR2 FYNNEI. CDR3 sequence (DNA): TGTGCCAGCAGTCCGGACAGGGGAGGCACTGAAGCTTTCTTT. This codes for CASSPDRGGTEAFF.

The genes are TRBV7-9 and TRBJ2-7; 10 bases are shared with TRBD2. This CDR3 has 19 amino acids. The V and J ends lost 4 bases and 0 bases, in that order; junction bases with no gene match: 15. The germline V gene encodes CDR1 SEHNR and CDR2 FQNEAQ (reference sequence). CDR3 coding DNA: TGTGCCAGCAGCTCCCCCCTCACCGGACTAGCGGATAGCTCCTACGAGCAGTACTTC. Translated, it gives CASSSPLTGLADSSYEQYF.

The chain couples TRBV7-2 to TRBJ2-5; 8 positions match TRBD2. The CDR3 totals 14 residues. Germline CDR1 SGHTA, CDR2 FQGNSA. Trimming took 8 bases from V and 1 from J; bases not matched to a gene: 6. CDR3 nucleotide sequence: TGTGCCAGCTTTCGGGGGGGGCCCCAAGAGACCCAGTACTTC. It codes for CASFRGGPQETQYF.

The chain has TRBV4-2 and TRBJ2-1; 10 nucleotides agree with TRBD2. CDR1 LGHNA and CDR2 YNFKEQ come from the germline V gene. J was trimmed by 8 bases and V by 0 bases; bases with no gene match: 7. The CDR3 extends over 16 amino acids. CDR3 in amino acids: CASSQDASGSGDEQFF. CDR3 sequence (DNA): TGTGCCAGCAGCCAAGATGCTAGCGGGAGTGGGGATGAGCAGTTCTTC.

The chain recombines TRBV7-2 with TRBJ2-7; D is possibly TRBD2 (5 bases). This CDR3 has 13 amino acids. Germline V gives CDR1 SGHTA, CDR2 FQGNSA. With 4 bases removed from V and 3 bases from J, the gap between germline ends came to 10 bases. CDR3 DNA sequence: TGTGCCAGCAGCTCCCGGGGAAACTACGAGCAGTACTTC. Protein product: CASSSRGNYEQYF.

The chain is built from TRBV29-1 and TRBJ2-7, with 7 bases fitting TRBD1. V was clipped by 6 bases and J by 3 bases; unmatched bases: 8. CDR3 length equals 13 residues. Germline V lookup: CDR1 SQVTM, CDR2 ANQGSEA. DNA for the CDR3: TGCAGCGTCAAGGGGGACAGCGGCTACGAGCAGTACTTC. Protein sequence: CSVKGDSGYEQYF.